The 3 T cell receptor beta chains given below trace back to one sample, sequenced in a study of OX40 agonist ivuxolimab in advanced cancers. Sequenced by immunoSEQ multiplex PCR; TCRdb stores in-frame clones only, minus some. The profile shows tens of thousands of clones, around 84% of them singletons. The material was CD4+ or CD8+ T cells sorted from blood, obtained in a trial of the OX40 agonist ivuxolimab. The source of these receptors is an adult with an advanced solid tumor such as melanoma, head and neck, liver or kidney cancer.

Here the CDR3 DNA reads TGTGCCAGCAGTGACGGGCGGCTAGCGGGACCTTACAATGAGCAGTTCTTC. The encoded protein is CASSDGRLAGPYNEQFF. The chain employs TRBV2 and TRBJ2-1; TRBD2 matches 9 bases. CDR3 size: 17 residues. Losses at the gene ends were 3 bases for V and 4 bases for J; bases not matched to a gene: 10. Looked up from germline, CDR1 is SNHLY and CDR2 is FYNNEI.

CDR3 sequence (DNA): TGTGCCAGCAGCTTATACCGAAATGGAAACACCATATATTTT. It encodes CASSLYRNGNTIYF. The V gene is TRBV7-9, the J gene TRBJ1-3; D unclear. Looked up from germline, CDR1 is SEHNR and CDR2 is FQNEAQ (reference sequence). V dropped 2 bases and J dropped 3 bases, with 8 bases sitting between them. The CDR3 sequence is 14 residues long. The entire variable domain, with the rest obtained from reference TRBV7-9 and TRBJ1-3, is as follows: DTGVSQNPRHKITKRGQNVTFRCDPISEHNRLYWYRQTLGQGPEFLTYFQNEAQLEKSRLLSDRFSAERPKGSFSTLEIQRTEQGDSAMYLCASSLYRNGNTIYFGEGSWLTVV.

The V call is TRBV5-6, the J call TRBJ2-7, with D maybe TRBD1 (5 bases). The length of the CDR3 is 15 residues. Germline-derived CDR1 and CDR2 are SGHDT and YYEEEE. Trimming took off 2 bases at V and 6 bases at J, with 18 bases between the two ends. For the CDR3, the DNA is TGTGCCAGCAGCTTCCCGACCTCAGGGAAAGCCGAGCAGTACTTC. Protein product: CASSFPTSGKAEQYF.